Following are 21 T cell receptor beta chains from one sample sequenced in a study of blood T cell repertoires in COVID-19 (TCRdb year 2020). Library creation used the immunoSEQ multiplex PCR assay. Drawn from immuneACCESS, this table holds only the in-frame rearrangements with V and J called that TCRdb kept. Clones are partly lost; checked studies trace under half to an unresolved V gene and leave the rest unexplained. Recorded for this sample are approximately 670,000 clones; 75% to 90% of them occurred a single time. The top ten clones comprise about 0.26% of the sample. The sample comprised peripheral blood. The receptors originated from a woman younger than 35 with acute or convalescent COVID-19.

The chain recombines TRBV24-1 with TRBJ1-5, with D possibly being TRBD1 (6 bases). Germline V gives CDR1 KGHDR, CDR2 SFDVKD. V shed 3 bases and J shed 5 bases, with 10 bases lying between them. This CDR3 has 14 residues. DNA for the CDR3: TGTGCCACCAGTGATCAGGGGTCCCATCAGCCCCAGCATTTT. It specifies CATSDQGSHQPQHF.

The V and J genes are TRBV6-4 and TRBJ2-1, with TRBD1 as a possible D gene (6 bases). The germline V gene encodes CDR1 MRHNA and CDR2 SNTAGT. This CDR3 spans 15 amino acids. Trimming pared 0 bases from V and 9 bases from J, leaving 15 bases between. In nucleotides, the CDR3 is TGTGCCAGCAGTGACTCGACAGGATCCCCAGTTGAGCAGTTCTTC. Translating it yields CASSDSTGSPVEQFF.

This chain uses TRBV7-2 with TRBJ2-1; 10 nucleotides line up with TRBD1. The trim removed 5 bases at V and 8 bases at J, leaving 12 bases unmatched. Germline values: CDR1 SGHTA, CDR2 FQGNSA. This CDR3 region has 16 residues. CDR3 residues: CASSPRQGAWGDEQFF. Here the CDR3 DNA reads TGTGCCAGCAGCCCCCGACAGGGGGCTTGGGGGGATGAGCAGTTCTTC.

This clone was picked up one time. The rearrangement links TRBV5-6 to TRBJ2-3; TRBD2 matches at 8 bases. Germline loops: CDR1 SGHDT, CDR2 YYEEEE. Losses at the gene ends were 3 bases for V and 6 bases for J; bases not matched to a gene: 9. The CDR3 runs 15 residues. DNA of the CDR3: TGTGCCAGCAGCTGGACTCGGGGGGGCGATGATACGCAGTATTTT. Translating gives CASSWTRGGDDTQYF.

This chain uses TRBV19 with TRBJ1-5; D is ambiguous. Germline lookup yields CDR1 LNHDA and CDR2 SQIVND (reference sequence). The CDR3 runs to 15 residues. Trimming took 1 base from V and 5 from J, leaving 12 bases between them. CDR3 coding DNA: TGTGCCAGTAGTATAGGAGAGGTGCGGGATCAGCCCCAGCATTTT. Translation gives CASSIGEVRDQPQHF.

The CDR3 nucleotides read TGCGCCAGCAGCTTGGTTACAGGTGGGGAAGCTTTCTTT. This sequence encodes CASSLVTGGEAFF. The rearrangement uses TRBV5-1 and TRBJ1-1; tentatively, D is TRBD1 (5 bases). Germline V CDR1 and CDR2: SGHRS, YFSETQ. The CDR3 totals 13 residues. Trimming removed 0 bases at V and 8 bases at J, with 11 bases between. Complete variable domain (other parts from reference TRBV5-1 and TRBJ1-1): KAGVTQTPRYLIKTRGQQVTLSCSPISGHRSVSWYQQTPGQGLQFLFEYFSETQRNKGNFPGRFSGRQFSNSRSEMNVSTLELGDSALYLCASSLVTGGEAFFGQGTRLTVV.

The table lists this clone with a count of one. The V and J genes are TRBV18 and TRBJ1-2, with a weak D call TRBD1 (5 bases). Germline V gene sequence: CDR1 KGHSH, CDR2 LQKENI. The CDR3 totals 13 residues. The V gene lost 0 bases and the J gene lost 8 bases, with 10 bases spanning the gap. The DNA of the CDR3 is TGTGCCAGCTCACCACCCGCAGGGCGAGGCTACACCTTC. Its protein is CASSPPAGRGYTF.

This chain joins TRBV19 and TRBJ1-2; D is perhaps TRBD1 (6 bases). CDR3 length equals 11 residues. Germline lookup yields CDR1 LNHDA and CDR2 SQIVND (reference sequence). The V gene lost 9 bases and the J gene lost 4 bases, with 9 bases spanning the gap. The CDR3 loop is CASQGSYGYTF. CDR3 sequence (DNA): TGTGCCAGCCAGGGGAGCTATGGCTACACCTTC. Together with reference TRBV19 and TRBJ1-2, the CDR3 gives the full variable domain: DGGITQSPKYLFRKEGQNVTLSCEQNLNHDAMYWYRQDPGQGLRLIYYSQIVNDFQKGDIAEGYSVSREKKESFPLTVTSAQKNPTAFYLCASQGSYGYTFGSGTRLTVV.

The V call is TRBV4-2, the J call TRBJ2-1; 7 nucleotides line up with TRBD2. The length of the CDR3 is 16 residues. The J segment lost 3 bases and the V segment lost 0 bases, leaving 5 bases of the junction unmatched. CDR1 and CDR2 from the germline V gene are LGHNA and YNFKEQ. The CDR3 region is CASSQEGRGSYNEQFF. In DNA form, the CDR3 reads TGTGCCAGCAGCCAAGAGGGGCGGGGGAGCTACAATGAGCAGTTCTTC.

The CDR3 loop reads CARWDSENYGYTF. The CDR3 DNA follows: TGTGCCAGATGGGACAGTGAGAACTATGGCTACACCTTC. The V and J genes are TRBV2 and TRBJ1-2, with TRBD1 identical over 7 bases. The germline V gene has CDR1 SNHLY and CDR2 FYNNEI. J lost 2 bases, V lost 9 bases, and 6 bases had no gene match. The CDR3 is 13 residues long.

This clone has only one observation. V gene TRBV11-2 combines with J gene TRBJ1-2; no clear D. CDR1 and CDR2 (germline): SGHAT, FQNNGV. The length of the CDR3 is 13 residues. The germline V and J ends were trimmed by 4 bases and 2 bases, with 8 bases remaining between them. Written as DNA, the CDR3 is TGTGCCAGCAGCTCTACGTGGAACTATGGCTACACCTTC. Its translation: CASSSTWNYGYTF.

This chain uses TRBV6-5 with TRBJ1-2, with D maybe TRBD1 (5 bases). In germline, CDR1 is MNHEY, CDR2 SVGAGI. This CDR3 has 12 residues. The germline V and J ends were trimmed by 8 bases and 5 bases, with 12 bases remaining between them. In DNA, the CDR3 is TGTGCCAGCCCCGGGGGTATTTATGGCTACACCTTC. It codes for CASPGGIYGYTF.

This clone is a singleton in its sample. This rearrangement joins TRBV4-1 to TRBJ2-7; TRBD2 matches at 9 bases. This CDR3 spans 16 amino acids. The ends lost 4 bases at V and 7 bases at J; junction bases unmatched: 14. Germline assignment: CDR1 MGHRA and CDR2 YSYEKL. CDR3 in DNA: TGCGCCAGCAGCCCCCGGCGTAGCGGGGGTCGAAGGGAGCAGTACTTC. Protein: CASSPRRSGGRREQYF.

The chain has TRBV18 and TRBJ2-1; 8 bases map to TRBD1. With V trimmed by 6 bases and J by 3 bases, 7 bases remained unmatched. Germline assignment: CDR1 KGHSH and CDR2 LQKENI. This CDR3 region has 15 residues. The CDR3 bases are TGTGCCAGCTCCCGCGGACAGGGAGGCTACAATGAGCAGTTCTTC. Encoded protein: CASSRGQGGYNEQFF.

This clone has just a few counts. The rearrangement uses TRBV4-1 and TRBJ2-7; 8 bases match TRBD1. V lost 2 bases and J lost 7; bases outside the gene matches: 7. Per the germline V gene, CDR1 is MGHRA and CDR2 is YSYEKL. The CDR3 consists of 14 residues. CDR3 nucleotides: TGCGCCAGCAGCCAATTGCAGGGGGCAGAGGAGCAGTACTTC. Translation: CASSQLQGAEEQYF.

Only a few counts were recorded for this clone. This rearrangement joins TRBV2 to TRBJ2-3; 8 positions agree with TRBD2. The V gene's germline CDR1 is SNHLY and CDR2 FYNNEI. The CDR3 covers 16 residues. The ends lost 2 bases at V and 2 bases at J; junction bases unmatched: 6. The CDR3 DNA reads TGTGCCAGCAGTGAATGGGGTAGCGGGGTCACAGATACGCAGTATTTT. Encoded protein: CASSEWGSGVTDTQYF.

This clone has just a few counts. V is TRBV5-4 and J is TRBJ1-4, with D possibly being TRBD1 (6 bases). This CDR3 has 16 amino acids. In germline, CDR1 is SGHNT, CDR2 YYREEE (reference sequence). V was clipped by 4 bases and J by 4 bases, with 17 bases between them. CDR3 sequence (DNA): TGTGCCAGCAGCCTCCGCCCGGGACACCTTAATGAAAAACTGTTTTTT. This encodes CASSLRPGHLNEKLFF.

This clone was seen a single time. The chain employs TRBV20-1 and TRBJ1-5, with D possibly being TRBD1 (6 bases). CDR1 and CDR2 from the germline V gene are DFQATT and SNEGSKA (reference sequence). The CDR3 covers 15 residues. V lost 3 bases and J 0 bases, leaving 12 bases between the germline ends. The DNA of the CDR3 is TGCAGTGCTAGTAGGGGGACCTATAGCAATCAGCCCCAGCATTTT. Protein sequence: CSASRGTYSNQPQHF.

The chain has TRBV12-5 and TRBJ1-2; D unclear. In germline, CDR1 is LGHNT, CDR2 FRNRAP. V was clipped by 1 base and J by 2 bases, with 5 bases between them. The length of the CDR3 is 13 residues. The DNA for the CDR3 is TGTGCTAGTGGTTTGGGCGGGAACTATGGCTACACCTTC. Encoded protein: CASGLGGNYGYTF.

V is TRBV9 and J is TRBJ1-2; D is perhaps TRBD1 (6 bases). Trimming pared 4 bases from V and 3 bases from J, leaving 19 bases between. This CDR3 region has 16 residues. CDR1 is SGDLS and CDR2 is YYNGEE in the germline V gene. CDR3 DNA sequence: TGTGCCAGCAGCCCTCGAATCGGGGGGCAAGACTATGGCTACACCTTC. It yields the protein CASSPRIGGQDYGYTF.

The chain employs TRBV18 and TRBJ2-3; D uncertain. The V end lost 5 bases, the J end lost 2 bases, and 8 bases lay between the germline ends. The CDR3 loop spans 13 amino acids. The germline CDR1 and CDR2 sequences are KGHSH and LQKENI. The CDR3 region is CASSLRITDTQYF. CDR3 nucleotides: TGTGCCAGCTCATTGCGAATCACAGATACGCAGTATTTT.